This T cell receptor (beta chain) was identified in a study of PD-1 blockade in classical Hodgkin lymphoma. Time point noted: cycle 4 day 1 (C4D1), after about 6 weeks of nivolumab. All patients experienced relapse after autologous stem cell transplantation, and brentuximab vedotin exposure was variable. Some clones are missing from TCRdb's copy, which holds only in-frame ones; the method was immunoSEQ multiplex PCR. The sample holds about 28,000 clones; about 80% are singletons and the top ten take 15% to 20%. This clone was recorded a few times. Its antigen is currently unknown. Study outcomes and limitations: Complete responders started with a diversity level that resembled newly diagnosed patients at baseline. Possibly reflecting disease activity or prior therapy, repertoire differences have causes that remain undefined. Before treatment, TCR diversity in newly diagnosed patients was reportedly lower than in healthy donors.

Germline CDR1 is MNHNY and CDR2 is SVGAGI (reference sequence). Trimming took 6 bases from V and 7 from J; bases not matched to a gene: 5. CDR3 length: 12 residues. This receptor was identified in a human donor with classical Hodgkin lymphoma. Specimen: peripheral blood mononuclear cells (PBMCs), collected before the fourth cycle of nivolumab. V gene TRBV6-6 combines with J gene TRBJ1-2, with 7 bases that match TRBD1. This CDR3 is CASSKTGLGYTF. CDR3 sequence (DNA): TGTGCCAGCAGCAAGACAGGGCTTGGCTACACCTTC.